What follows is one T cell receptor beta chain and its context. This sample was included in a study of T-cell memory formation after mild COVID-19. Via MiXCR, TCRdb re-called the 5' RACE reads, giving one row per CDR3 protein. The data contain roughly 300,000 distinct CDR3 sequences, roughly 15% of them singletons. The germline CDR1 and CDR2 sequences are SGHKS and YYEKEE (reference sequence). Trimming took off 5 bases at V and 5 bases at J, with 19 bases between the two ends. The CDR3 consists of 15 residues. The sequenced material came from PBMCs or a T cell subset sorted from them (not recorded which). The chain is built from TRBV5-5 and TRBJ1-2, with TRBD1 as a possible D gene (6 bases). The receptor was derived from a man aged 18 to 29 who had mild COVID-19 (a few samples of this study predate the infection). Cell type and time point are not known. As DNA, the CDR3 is TGTGCCAGCAGTTCCCAGGGAGCGGGGACATATGGCTACACCTTC. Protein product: CASSSQGAGTYGYTF. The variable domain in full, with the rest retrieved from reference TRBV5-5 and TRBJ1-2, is DAGVTQSPTHLIKTRGQQVTLRCSPISGHKSVSWYQQVLGQGPQFIFQYYEKEERGRGNFPDRFSARQFPNYSSELNVNALLLGDSALYLCASSSQGAGTYGYTFGSGTRLTVV.